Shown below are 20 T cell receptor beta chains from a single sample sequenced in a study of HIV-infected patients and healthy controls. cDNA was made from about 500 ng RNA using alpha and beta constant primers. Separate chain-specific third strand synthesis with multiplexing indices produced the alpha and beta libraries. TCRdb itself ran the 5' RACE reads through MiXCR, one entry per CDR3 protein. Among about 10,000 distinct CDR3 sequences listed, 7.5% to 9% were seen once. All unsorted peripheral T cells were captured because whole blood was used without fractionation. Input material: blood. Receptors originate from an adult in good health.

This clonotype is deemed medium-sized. CDR3 in DNA: TGTGCCAGCAGCCTGAACAGGGGGTTCACCGGGGAGCTGTTTTTT. Amino acids: CASSLNRGFTGELFF. This chain uses TRBV14 with TRBJ2-2; 8 bases agree with TRBD1. From germline, CDR1 is SGHDN and CDR2 FVKESK. The CDR3 totals 15 residues. V shed 4 bases and J 4 bases; nucleotides not matched to a gene: 5.

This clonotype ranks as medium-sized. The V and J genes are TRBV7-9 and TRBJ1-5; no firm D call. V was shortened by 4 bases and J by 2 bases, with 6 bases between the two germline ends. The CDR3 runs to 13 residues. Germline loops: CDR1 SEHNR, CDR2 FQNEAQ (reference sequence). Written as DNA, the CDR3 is TGTGCCAGCAGCTCCCACGGCAATCAGCCCCAGCATTTT. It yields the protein CASSSHGNQPQHF.

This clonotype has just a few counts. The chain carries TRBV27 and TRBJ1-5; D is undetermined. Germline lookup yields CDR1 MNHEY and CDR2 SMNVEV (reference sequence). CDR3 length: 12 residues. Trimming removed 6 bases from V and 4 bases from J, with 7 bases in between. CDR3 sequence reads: CASRGGNQPQHF. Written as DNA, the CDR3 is TGTGCCAGCAGGGGAGGGAATCAGCCCCAGCATTTT.

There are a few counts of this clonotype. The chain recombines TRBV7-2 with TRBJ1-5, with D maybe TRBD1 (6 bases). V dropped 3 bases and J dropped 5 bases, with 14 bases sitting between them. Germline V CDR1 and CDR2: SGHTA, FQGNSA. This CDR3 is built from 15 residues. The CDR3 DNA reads TGTGCCAGCAGCTTGGTGGGGGCAGAATATCAGCCCCAGCATTTT. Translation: CASSLVGAEYQPQHF.

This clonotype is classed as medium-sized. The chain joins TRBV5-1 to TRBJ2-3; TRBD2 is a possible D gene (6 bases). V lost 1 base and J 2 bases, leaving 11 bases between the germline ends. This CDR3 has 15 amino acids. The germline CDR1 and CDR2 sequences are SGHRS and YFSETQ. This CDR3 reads CASSLSGDFTDTQYF. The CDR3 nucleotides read TGCGCCAGCAGCTTGTCGGGGGACTTCACAGATACGCAGTATTTT. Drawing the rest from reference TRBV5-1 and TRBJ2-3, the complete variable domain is KAGVTQTPRYLIKTRGQQVTLSCSPISGHRSVSWYQQTPGQGLQFLFEYFSETQRNKGNFPGRFSGRQFSNSRSEMNVSTLELGDSALYLCASSLSGDFTDTQYFGPGTRLTVL.

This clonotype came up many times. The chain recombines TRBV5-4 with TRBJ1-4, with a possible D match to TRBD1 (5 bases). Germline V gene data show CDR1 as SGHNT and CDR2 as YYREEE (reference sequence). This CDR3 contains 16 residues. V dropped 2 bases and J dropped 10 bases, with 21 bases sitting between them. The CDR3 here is CASSFGQGSSAAKLFF. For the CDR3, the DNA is TGTGCCAGCAGCTTTGGGCAGGGTTCATCCGCGGCAAAACTGTTTTTT.

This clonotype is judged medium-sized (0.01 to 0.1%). CDR3 sequence reads: CASSFGRQGRFMNTEAFF. The DNA of the CDR3 is TGTGCCAGCAGCTTTGGTCGGCAGGGACGATTCATGAACACTGAAGCTTTCTTT. The chain combines TRBV5-5 with TRBJ1-1; D is perhaps TRBD1 (5 bases). Germline V gene sequence: CDR1 SGHKS, CDR2 YYEKEE (reference sequence). Trimming left V 2 bases short and J 0 bases short, with 20 bases between. The CDR3 is 18 residues long.

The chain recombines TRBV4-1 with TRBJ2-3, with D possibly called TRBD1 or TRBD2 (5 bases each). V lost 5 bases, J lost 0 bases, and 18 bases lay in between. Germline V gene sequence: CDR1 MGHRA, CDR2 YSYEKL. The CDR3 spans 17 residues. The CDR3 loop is CASSSRRGDDSTDTQYF. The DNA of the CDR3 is TGCGCCAGCAGCTCCCGCCGGGGCGACGATAGCACAGATACGCAGTATTTT.

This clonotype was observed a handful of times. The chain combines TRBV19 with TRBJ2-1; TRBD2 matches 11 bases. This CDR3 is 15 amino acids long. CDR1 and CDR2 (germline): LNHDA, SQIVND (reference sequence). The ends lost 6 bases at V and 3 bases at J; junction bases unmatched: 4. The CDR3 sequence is CASSPGTSGYNEQFF. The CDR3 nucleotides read TGTGCCAGTAGCCCCGGGACTAGCGGCTACAATGAGCAGTTCTTC.

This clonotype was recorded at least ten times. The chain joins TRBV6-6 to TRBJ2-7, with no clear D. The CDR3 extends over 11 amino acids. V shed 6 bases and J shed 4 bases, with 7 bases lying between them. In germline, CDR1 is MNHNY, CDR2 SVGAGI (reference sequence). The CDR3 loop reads CASSAAYEQYF. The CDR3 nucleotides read TGTGCCAGCAGCGCCGCGTACGAGCAGTACTTC.

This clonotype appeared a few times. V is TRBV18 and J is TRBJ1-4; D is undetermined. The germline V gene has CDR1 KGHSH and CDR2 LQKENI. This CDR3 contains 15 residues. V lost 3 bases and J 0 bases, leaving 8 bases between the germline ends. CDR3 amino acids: CASSPTAATNEKLFF. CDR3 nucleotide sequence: TGTGCCAGCTCACCGACGGCCGCAACTAATGAAAAACTGTTTTTT.

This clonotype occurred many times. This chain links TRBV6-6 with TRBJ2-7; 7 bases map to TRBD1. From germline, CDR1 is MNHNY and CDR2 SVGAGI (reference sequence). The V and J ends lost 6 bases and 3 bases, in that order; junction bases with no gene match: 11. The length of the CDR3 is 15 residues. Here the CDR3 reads CASSPPDRANYEQYF. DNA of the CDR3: TGTGCCAGCAGCCCCCCTGACAGGGCCAACTACGAGCAGTACTTC.

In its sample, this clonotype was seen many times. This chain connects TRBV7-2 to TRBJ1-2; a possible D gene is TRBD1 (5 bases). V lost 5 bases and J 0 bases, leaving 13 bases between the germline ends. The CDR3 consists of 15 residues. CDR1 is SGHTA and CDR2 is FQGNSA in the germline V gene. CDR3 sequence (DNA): TGTGCCAGCAGCCAACAAGCGGGGGCTAACTATGGCTACACCTTC. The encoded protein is CASSQQAGANYGYTF. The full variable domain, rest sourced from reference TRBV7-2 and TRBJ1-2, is GAGVSQSPSNKVTEKGKDVELRCDPISGHTALYWYRQSLGQGLEFLIYFQGNSAPDKSGLPSDRFSAERTGGSVSTLTIQRTQQEDSAVYLCASSQQAGANYGYTFGSGTRLTVV.

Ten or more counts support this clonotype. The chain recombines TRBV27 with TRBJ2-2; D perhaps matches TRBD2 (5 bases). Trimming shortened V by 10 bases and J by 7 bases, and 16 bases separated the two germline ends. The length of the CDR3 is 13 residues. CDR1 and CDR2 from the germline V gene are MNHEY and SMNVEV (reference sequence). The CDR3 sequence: CATSSRADGELFF. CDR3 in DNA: TGTGCCACTTCCTCAAGAGCGGACGGGGAGCTGTTTTTT.

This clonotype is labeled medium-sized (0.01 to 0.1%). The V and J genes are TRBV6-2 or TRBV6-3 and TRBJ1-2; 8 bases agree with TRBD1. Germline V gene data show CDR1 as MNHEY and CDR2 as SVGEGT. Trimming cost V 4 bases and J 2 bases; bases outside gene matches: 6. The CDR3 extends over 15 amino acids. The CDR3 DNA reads TGTGCCAGCAGTTTTTTAGGACAGGGAAACTATGGCTACACCTTC. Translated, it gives CASSFLGQGNYGYTF.

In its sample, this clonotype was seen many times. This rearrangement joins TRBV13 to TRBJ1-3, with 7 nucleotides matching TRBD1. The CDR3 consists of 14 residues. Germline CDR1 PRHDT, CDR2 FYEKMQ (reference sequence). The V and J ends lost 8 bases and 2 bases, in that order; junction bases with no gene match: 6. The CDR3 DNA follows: TGTGCCAGCTGGCGAGGGGGCGCTGGAAACACCATATATTTT. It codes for CASWRGGAGNTIYF. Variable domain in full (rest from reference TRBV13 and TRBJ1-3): AAGVIQSPRHLIKEKRETATLKCYPIPRHDTVYWYQQGPGQDPQFLISFYEKMQSDKGSIPDRFSAQQFSDYHSELNMSSLELGDSALYFCASWRGGAGNTIYFGEGSWLTVV.

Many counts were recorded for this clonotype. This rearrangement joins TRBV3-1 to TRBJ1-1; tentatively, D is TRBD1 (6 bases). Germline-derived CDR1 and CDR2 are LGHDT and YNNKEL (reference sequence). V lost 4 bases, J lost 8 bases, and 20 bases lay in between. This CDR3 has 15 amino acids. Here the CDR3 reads CASSRNGGALGEAFF. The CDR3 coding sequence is TGTGCCAGCAGCCGAAATGGGGGGGCGCTGGGGGAAGCTTTCTTT.

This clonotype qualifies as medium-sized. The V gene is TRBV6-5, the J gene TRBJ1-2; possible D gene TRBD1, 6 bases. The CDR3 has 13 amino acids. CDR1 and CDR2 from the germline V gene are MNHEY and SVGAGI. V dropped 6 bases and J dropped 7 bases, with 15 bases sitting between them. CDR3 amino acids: CASRSPGVFGYTF. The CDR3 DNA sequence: TGTGCCAGCAGGTCGCCAGGGGTTTTTGGCTACACCTTC.

The chain's CDR3 is CAGRPSGGASDTQYF. Written as DNA, the CDR3 is TGTGCCGGCCGGCCAAGCGGGGGGGCCTCAGATACGCAGTATTTT. The chain couples TRBV6-2 or TRBV6-3 to TRBJ2-3, with 10 positions matching TRBD2. Trimming removed 11 bases from V and 4 bases from J; junction bases left unmatched: 12. From germline, CDR1 is MNHEY and CDR2 SVGEGT. The CDR3 runs to 15 residues.

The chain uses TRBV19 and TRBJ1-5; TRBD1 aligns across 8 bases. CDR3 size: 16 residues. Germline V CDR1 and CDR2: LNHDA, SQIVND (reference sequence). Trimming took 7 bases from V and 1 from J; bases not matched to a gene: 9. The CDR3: CASNDRGVLSNQPQHF. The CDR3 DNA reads TGTGCCAGTAACGACAGGGGAGTTCTGAGCAATCAGCCCCAGCATTTT.